The 11 T cell receptor beta chains presented below share a single source sample, sequenced in a study of T cells in Graves' hyperthyroidism and ophthalmopathy. Amplified TCR beta CDR3 regions derived from RNA transcripts. The HTBI primer set drove a first-round RT-PCR of the TCR CDR3. One entry per CDR3 protein results from TCRdb running MiXCR on the multiplex PCR reads. The sample holds under 400,000 distinct CDR3 sequences, roughly 17% seen once. The sequenced material came from blood. The receptors were gathered from a young man with Graves' hyperthyroidism.

This clonotype was counted at least ten times. V and J are TRBV29-1 and TRBJ1-1; 8 bases are shared with TRBD1. Germline loops: CDR1 SQVTM, CDR2 ANQGSEA. V shed 7 bases and J 4 bases; nucleotides not matched to a gene: 11. The CDR3 loop spans 14 amino acids. CDR3 nucleotide sequence: TGCAGCGCTCTTCGACAGGGGCCGGGCACTGAAGCTTTCTTT. It translates to CSALRQGPGTEAFF. Filled out from reference TRBV29-1 and TRBJ1-1, the complete variable domain reads SAVISQKPSRDICQRGTSLTIQCQVDSQVTMMFWYRQQPGQSLTLIATANQGSEATYESGFVIDKFPISRPNLTFSTLTVSNMSPEDSSIYLCSALRQGPGTEAFFGQGTRLTVV.

The sample holds many counts of this clonotype. V and J are TRBV27 and TRBJ2-5; 7 positions match TRBD1. V trimming: 5 bases; J trimming: 2 bases; junction bases outside the gene matches: 8. CDR3 length: 15 residues. The V gene's germline CDR1 is MNHEY and CDR2 SMNVEV (reference sequence). The CDR3 coding sequence is TGTGCCAGCAGTGGCAGGGGGACAGCTCAAGAGACCCAGTACTTC. Translating gives CASSGRGTAQETQYF.

The chain couples TRBV5-5 to TRBJ2-3, with TRBD2 matching 7 bases. The CDR3 runs 15 residues. CDR1 SGHKS and CDR2 YYEKEE come from the germline V gene (reference sequence). J lost 6 bases, V lost 4 bases, and 11 bases had no gene match. In nucleotides, the CDR3 is TGTGCCAGCAGCAGGGGAGCTAGCGGCATGGATACGCAGTATTTT. This gives the protein CASSRGASGMDTQYF.

As for this clonotype: This may stem from a read error, because a much larger clone lies one nucleotide away. The chain combines TRBV11-2 with TRBJ2-7; weak D call: TRBD1 (6 bases). The CDR3 has 12 amino acids. Germline V gene data show CDR1 as SGHAT and CDR2 as FQNNGV. In nucleotides, the CDR3 is TGTGCCAGCAGTTTACAGGGTCTCGAGCCGTACTTC. Its translation is CASSLQGLEPYF.

The rearrangement joins TRBV13 to TRBJ1-1; D possibly corresponds to TRBD1 (5 bases). The germline V gene encodes CDR1 PRHDT and CDR2 FYEKMQ (reference sequence). There are 17 residues in the CDR3. V was trimmed by 3 bases and J by 5 bases, leaving 22 bases between them. The CDR3 sequence is CASSLGGVWSRRTEAFF. The CDR3 DNA sequence: TGTGCCAGCAGCTTGGGGGGGGTTTGGTCGAGAAGGACTGAAGCTTTCTTT.

CDR3 in DNA: TGTGCCAGCAGTGAAGTTAGGCTAGCGGGTCTCCAAGAGACCCAGTACTTC. Translated, it gives CASSEVRLAGLQETQYF. V usage is TRBV6-1 and J usage is TRBJ2-5; 8 nucleotides match TRBD2. The J segment lost 1 base and the V segment lost 1 base, leaving 8 bases of the junction unmatched. The germline CDR1 and CDR2 sequences are MNHNS and SASEGT. The CDR3 totals 17 residues.

This clonotype was seen at least ten times. The chain employs TRBV6-1 and TRBJ1-2; tentative D call: TRBD1 (5 bases). V dropped 6 bases and J dropped 4 bases, with 21 bases sitting between them. This CDR3 spans 16 amino acids. CDR1 is MNHNS, CDR2 SASEGT, per germline. The CDR3 nucleotides read TGTGCCAGCAGCTTGAGTCCCGGGACGGGGAGCTATGGCTACACCTTC. This codes for CASSLSPGTGSYGYTF.

This clonotype showed up just a few times. The chain uses TRBV5-1 and TRBJ2-5; no definite D call. The CDR3 length is 14 residues. The ends were cut back, 2 bases at V and 4 bases at J, with 12 bases in the middle. CDR1 SGHRS and CDR2 YFSETQ come from the germline V gene. In nucleotides, the CDR3 is TGCGCCAGCAGCTTTCGCGAGTCGGGAGAGACCCAGTACTTC. It specifies CASSFRESGETQYF.

This clonotype was seen more than once but under ten times. A read error may be the cause here, since a much bigger clone is one base away. The chain couples TRBV20-1 to TRBJ2-7; maybe TRBD1 (5 bases). Germline CDR1 DFQATT, CDR2 SNEGSKA (reference sequence). The CDR3 contains 13 residues. As DNA, the CDR3 is TGCAGTGCTAGAGTTCCAGGGTTGAACGAGCAGTGCTTC. Protein sequence: CSARVPGLNEQCF.

This clonotype was seen at least ten times. This sequence joins TRBV12-3 or TRBV12-4 and TRBJ1-5; possibly TRBD1 for D (5 bases). The CDR3 is 13 residues long. V was trimmed by 4 bases and J by 7 bases, leaving 11 bases between them. The CDR3 nucleotides are TGTGCCAGCAGTTGGACAAGGGGACAGCCCCAGCATTTT. Amino acids: CASSWTRGQPQHF.

This clonotype was seen only a few times. The chain couples TRBV4-1 to TRBJ2-7, with a tentative D call TRBD2 (6 bases). Germline V gene lookup returns CDR1 MGHRA and CDR2 YSYEKL. The CDR3 is 14 residues long. Trimming stripped 1 base from V and 4 bases from J, with 11 bases between. CDR3 protein: CASSQGPAGYEQYF. CDR3 nucleotide sequence: TGCGCCAGCAGCCAAGGGCCGGCGGGATACGAGCAGTACTTC.